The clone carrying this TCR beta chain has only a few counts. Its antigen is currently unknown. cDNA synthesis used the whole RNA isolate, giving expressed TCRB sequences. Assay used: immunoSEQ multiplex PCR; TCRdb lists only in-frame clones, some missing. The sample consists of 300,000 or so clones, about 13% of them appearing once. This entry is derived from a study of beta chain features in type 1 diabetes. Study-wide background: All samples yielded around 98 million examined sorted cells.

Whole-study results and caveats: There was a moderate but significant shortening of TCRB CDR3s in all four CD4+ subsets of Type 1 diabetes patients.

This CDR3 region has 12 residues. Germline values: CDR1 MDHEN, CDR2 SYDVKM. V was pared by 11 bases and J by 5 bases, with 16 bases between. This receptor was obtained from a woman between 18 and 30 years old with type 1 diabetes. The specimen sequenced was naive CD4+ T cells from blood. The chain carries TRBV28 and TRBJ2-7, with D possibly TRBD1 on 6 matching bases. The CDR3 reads CAARGSGDEQYF. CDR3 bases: TGTGCCGCGAGGGGGTCTGGCGACGAGCAGTACTTC.